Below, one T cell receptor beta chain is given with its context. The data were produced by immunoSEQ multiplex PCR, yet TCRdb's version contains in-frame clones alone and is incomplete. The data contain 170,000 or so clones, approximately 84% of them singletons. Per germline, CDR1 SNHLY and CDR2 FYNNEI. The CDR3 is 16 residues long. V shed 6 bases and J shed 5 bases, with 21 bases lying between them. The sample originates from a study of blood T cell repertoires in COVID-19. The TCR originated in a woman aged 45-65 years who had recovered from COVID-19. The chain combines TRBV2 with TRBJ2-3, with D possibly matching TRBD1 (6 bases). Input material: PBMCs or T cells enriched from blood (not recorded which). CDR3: CASRDPITGLGDTQYF. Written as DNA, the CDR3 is TGTGCCAGCAGGGATCCAATCACAGGGTTAGGAGATACGCAGTATTTT.